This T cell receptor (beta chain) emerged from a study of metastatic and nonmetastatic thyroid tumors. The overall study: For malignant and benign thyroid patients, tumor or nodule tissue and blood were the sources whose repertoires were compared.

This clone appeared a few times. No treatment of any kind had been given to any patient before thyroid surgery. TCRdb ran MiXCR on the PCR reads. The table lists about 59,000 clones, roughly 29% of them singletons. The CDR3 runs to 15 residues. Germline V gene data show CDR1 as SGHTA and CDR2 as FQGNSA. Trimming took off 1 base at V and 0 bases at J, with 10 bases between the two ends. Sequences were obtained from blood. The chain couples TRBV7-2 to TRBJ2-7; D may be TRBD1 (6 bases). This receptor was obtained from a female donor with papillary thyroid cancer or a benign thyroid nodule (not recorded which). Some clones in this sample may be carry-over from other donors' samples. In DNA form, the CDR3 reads TGTGCCAGCAGCTTAGGGCAGGGGTACTCCTACGAGCAGTACTTC. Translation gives CASSLGQGYSYEQYF.